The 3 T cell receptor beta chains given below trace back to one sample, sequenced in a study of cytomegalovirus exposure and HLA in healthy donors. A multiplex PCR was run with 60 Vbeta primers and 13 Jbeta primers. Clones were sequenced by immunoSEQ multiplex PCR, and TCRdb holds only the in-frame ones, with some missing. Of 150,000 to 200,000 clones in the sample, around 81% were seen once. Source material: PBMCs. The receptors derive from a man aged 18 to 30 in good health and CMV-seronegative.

The CDR3: CASSVEAGSYEQYF. CDR3 nucleotide sequence: TGTGCCAGCAGCGTAGAGGCAGGCTCCTACGAGCAGTACTTC. The chain uses TRBV9 and TRBJ2-5, with D unresolved. The assigned J gene may be wrong: the sequence end matches TRBJ2-7 better. The CDR3 is made up of 14 amino acids. Germline V gene data show CDR1 as SGDLS and CDR2 as YYNGEE.

Written as DNA, the CDR3 is TGTGCCAGTAGTATGTTGGAGCGGGGATCGGGCAATGAGCAGTTCTTC. It specifies CASSMLERGSGNEQFF. The chain is built from TRBV19 and TRBJ2-1; TRBD2 aligns across 7 bases. The junction had 11 bases not matched to a gene; V was cut back by 3 bases and J by 6 bases. The CDR3 totals 16 residues. Germline V gene sequence: CDR1 LNHDA, CDR2 SQIVND (reference sequence).

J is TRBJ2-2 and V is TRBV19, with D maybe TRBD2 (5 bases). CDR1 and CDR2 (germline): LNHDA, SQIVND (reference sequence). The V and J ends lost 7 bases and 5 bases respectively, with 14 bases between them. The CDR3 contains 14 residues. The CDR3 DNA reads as TGTGCCAGTACCGCCGGGAAGCCTACCGGGGAGCTGTTTTTT. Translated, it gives CASTAGKPTGELFF.